The T cell receptor beta chain described here comes from a study of T-cell reconstitution after alpha-beta-depleted transplantation in children. Many counts were recorded for this clonotype. Preparation of the TCRbeta library used unique molecular identifiers. TCRdb independently ran MiXCR on the PCR reads; one entry per CDR3 protein. The table records around 200,000 distinct CDR3 sequences, 6% to 7% of them present only once. From germline, CDR1 is DFQATT and CDR2 SNEGSKA (reference sequence). Trimming stripped 6 bases from V and 6 bases from J, with 10 bases between. CDR3 length: 11 residues. The chain joins TRBV20-1 to TRBJ2-3, with D unclear. The TCR sequence derives from a human donor who donated a stem cell graft to a child with Wiskott-Aldrich syndrome. Sequenced here: PBMCs from the stem cell graft donor, sampled from the stem cell graft. The CDR3 spells CSAIKEDTQYF. The CDR3 DNA is TGCAGTGCGATAAAGGAGGATACGCAGTATTTT.